This T cell receptor beta chain was obtained from a study of blood T cell repertoires in COVID-19. Clones were sequenced by immunoSEQ multiplex PCR, and TCRdb holds only the in-frame ones, with some missing. The table shows approximately 56,000 clones, with around 81% occurring only once. Followed over time, Seattle patients had been enrolled while infection was active. This sequence was found in a woman of 80 years or more with COVID-19, enrolled during active disease. Material: peripheral blood.

The CDR3 coding sequence is TGTGCCAGCAGCTCCTTAGCGGGAGGGCCCAGCTACAATGAGCAGTTCTTC. Its protein product is CASSSLAGGPSYNEQFF. V gene TRBV11-2 combines with J gene TRBJ2-1; 11 bases agree with TRBD2. This CDR3 is built from 17 residues. Germline-derived CDR1 and CDR2 are SGHAT and FQNNGV. With V trimmed by 4 bases and J by 3 bases, 8 bases remained unmatched.